Here is one T cell receptor beta chain with its context. This CDR3 region has 17 residues. V was trimmed by 2 bases and J by 0 bases, leaving 16 bases between them. Germline V gene lookup returns CDR1 MGHRA and CDR2 YSYEKL. Assay used: immunoSEQ multiplex PCR; TCRdb lists only in-frame clones, some missing. The sample holds tens of thousands of clones; roughly 91% are singletons and the top ten take approximately 0.99%. This record belongs to a study of T cell changes during pregnancy in multiple sclerosis. This TCR came from a female donor with multiple sclerosis, enrolled in a pregnancy study. Sequenced material: peripheral blood, taken in the first trimester of pregnancy. The chain joins TRBV4-1 to TRBJ1-1, with D maybe TRBD1 (5 bases). CDR3 loop: CASSQKSPGSVNTEAFF. The DNA of the CDR3 is TGCGCCAGCAGCCAAAAATCCCCAGGGTCCGTGAACACTGAAGCTTTCTTT.